The next 27 T cell receptor beta chains were all read from a single sample in a study of T-cell memory formation after mild COVID-19. TCRdb passed the 5' RACE reads through MiXCR, listing each CDR3 protein once. Of approximately 260,000 distinct CDR3 sequences detected, more than 15% appear once; the ten largest clones hold 23%. The sample taken for sequencing was PBMCs or a T cell subset sorted from them (not recorded which). All receptors come from a man in his late teens or twenties who had mild COVID-19 (a few samples of this study predate the infection). Cell type and time point are not known.

This clonotype was observed a few times. The chain employs TRBV4-3 and TRBJ1-1; 10 bases line up with TRBD1. V gave up 0 bases and J gave up 3 bases; unmatched junction bases: 7. Germline CDR1 reads LGHNA; CDR2 reads YSLEER. The CDR3 extends over 17 amino acids. CDR3 in amino acids: CASSQDPRQGAYTEAFF. Here the CDR3 DNA reads TGCGCCAGCAGCCAAGATCCCCGACAGGGGGCTTACACTGAAGCTTTCTTT.

The J gene is TRBJ2-4, the V gene TRBV28; weak D call: TRBD1 (6 bases). V shed 6 bases and J shed 0 bases, with 9 bases lying between them. This CDR3 has 14 amino acids. CDR1 is MDHEN and CDR2 is SYDVKM in the germline V gene. The CDR3 protein is CASSSRGAKNIQYF. In DNA form, the CDR3 reads TGTGCCAGCAGCTCCAGGGGAGCCAAAAACATTCAGTACTTC.

This clonotype was counted between two and nine times. The chain couples TRBV7-2 to TRBJ1-6; the D gene is possibly TRBD1 (5 bases). The CDR3 runs 15 residues. Germline V gene sequence: CDR1 SGHTA, CDR2 FQGNSA. V dropped 7 bases and J dropped 7 bases, with 17 bases sitting between them. CDR3 bases: TGTGCCAGCACCCGAAAGGTTACAGGAAATTCACCCCTCCACTTT. It encodes CASTRKVTGNSPLHF.

The chain carries TRBV4-2 and TRBJ2-1; a weak D match, TRBD1 (5 bases). The germline CDR1 and CDR2 sequences are LGHNA and YNFKEQ. V dropped 0 bases and J dropped 4 bases, with 10 bases sitting between them. This CDR3 comprises 15 residues. DNA for the CDR3: TGTGCCAGCAGCCAAGATTCGACAGCTTACAATGAGCAGTTCTTC. Translation gives CASSQDSTAYNEQFF.

This clonotype was found a few times. The V call is TRBV11-2, the J call TRBJ1-6; unclear D gene. This CDR3 spans 12 amino acids. With 5 bases removed from V and 5 bases from J, the gap between germline ends came to 4 bases. The germline CDR1 and CDR2 sequences are SGHAT and FQNNGV. CDR3 in DNA: TGTGCCAGCAGCCCCAATAATTCACCCCTCCACTTT. Residues: CASSPNNSPLHF.

The chain employs TRBV5-1 and TRBJ2-1, with 8 nucleotides matching TRBD2. Germline-derived CDR1 and CDR2 are SGHRS and YFSETQ. This CDR3 spans 16 amino acids. The J segment lost 5 bases and the V segment lost 0 bases, leaving 7 bases of the junction unmatched. The CDR3 protein is CASSLGLSGGHNEQFF. Here the CDR3 DNA reads TGCGCCAGCAGCTTGGGTTTAAGCGGGGGCCACAATGAGCAGTTCTTC.

This clonotype was detected ten times or more. This sequence joins TRBV6-2 or TRBV6-3 and TRBJ2-3; 13 bases line up with TRBD2. Germline loops: CDR1 MNHEY, CDR2 SVGEGT. V shed 7 bases, J shed 7 bases, and the junction held 20 bases outside the gene matches. The CDR3 totals 19 residues. The CDR3 nucleotides read TGTGCCAGCAAGACTCAACCGGGACTAGCGGGGCCGAGCACGAATACGCAGTATTTT. It yields the protein CASKTQPGLAGPSTNTQYF.

This clonotype was counted many times. The CDR3 loop is CASSQDRRGNEQFF. As DNA, the CDR3 is TGCGCCAGCAGCCAAGATCGCAGGGGGAATGAGCAGTTCTTC. The chain combines TRBV4-3 with TRBJ2-1; 7 bases are a match to TRBD1. The CDR3 extends over 14 amino acids. The junction had 3 bases not matched to a gene; V was cut back by 0 bases and J by 7 bases. Germline V gene sequence: CDR1 LGHNA, CDR2 YSLEER.

This clonotype was counted between two and nine times. The chain employs TRBV18 and TRBJ2-4; D may correspond to TRBD1 or TRBD2 (6 bases each). The CDR3 sequence is 12 residues long. Between the trimmed V and J ends, which lost 3 bases and 15 bases, there was a span of 15 bases. The germline CDR1 and CDR2 sequences are KGHSH and LQKENI. CDR3 coding DNA: TGTGCCAGCTCACCCGAGGGGACGGGGGCGTACTTC. Its protein is CASSPEGTGAYF.

This clonotype showed up just a few times. V gene TRBV11-2 combines with J gene TRBJ2-3; weak D call: TRBD1 (5 bases). Germline CDR1 and CDR2: SGHAT and FQNNGV. V was cut by 2 bases and J by 8 bases, with 17 bases left in between. This CDR3 has 15 residues. CDR3 DNA sequence: TGTGCCAGCAGCTTATCCCGAACAGGCCTGGGTACGCAGTATTTT. Protein: CASSLSRTGLGTQYF.

This clonotype has only a few counts. V gene TRBV7-9 combines with J gene TRBJ2-2; D possibly uses TRBD1 or TRBD2 (6 bases each). V lost 4 bases, J lost 3 bases, and 12 bases lay in between. This CDR3 region has 15 residues. Per germline, CDR1 SEHNR and CDR2 FQNEAQ (reference sequence). Here the CDR3 reads CASSSLGGDTGELFF. For the CDR3, the DNA is TGTGCCAGCAGCTCTTTGGGGGGCGACACCGGGGAGCTGTTTTTT.

This clonotype showed up just a few times. The chain joins TRBV4-3 to TRBJ2-5; 10 nucleotides line up with TRBD2. The CDR3 has 17 amino acids. Germline loops: CDR1 LGHNA, CDR2 YSLEER. Losses at the gene ends were 0 bases for V and 0 bases for J; bases not matched to a gene: 4. The CDR3 loop is CASSQDVSGGDQETQYF. The CDR3 DNA reads as TGCGCCAGCAGCCAAGATGTAAGCGGGGGGGACCAAGAGACCCAGTACTTC.

The genes are TRBV28 and TRBJ2-7, with 9 bases matching TRBD1. Germline V lookup: CDR1 MDHEN, CDR2 SYDVKM. The CDR3 sequence is 16 residues long. V dropped 5 bases and J dropped 1; count of bases not matched to a gene: 9. The CDR3 region is CASSPPGQGSSYEQYV. CDR3 nucleotides: TGTGCCAGCAGTCCACCCGGACAGGGGTCTTCCTACGAGCAGTACGTC.

The gene calls are TRBV3-1 and TRBJ2-5; 9 bases line up with TRBD1. Per the germline V gene, CDR1 is LGHDT and CDR2 is YNNKEL (reference sequence). The CDR3 runs 15 residues. V was pared by 2 bases and J by 7 bases, with 8 bases of the junction left unmatched. The chain's CDR3 is CASSQPTGGRGTQYF. CDR3 bases: TGTGCCAGCAGCCAACCCACAGGGGGCCGAGGGACCCAGTACTTC.

The sample holds a few counts of this clonotype. V usage is TRBV5-1 and J usage is TRBJ2-7; D call uncertain. The V end lost 0 bases, the J end lost 6 bases, and 13 bases lay between the germline ends. CDR1 and CDR2 (germline): SGHRS, YFSETQ. The CDR3 is made up of 14 amino acids. The CDR3 loop is CASSLAVGPGEQYF. CDR3 nucleotide sequence: TGCGCCAGCAGCTTGGCCGTCGGACCGGGCGAGCAGTACTTC.

This clonotype was counted many times. V is TRBV20-1 and J is TRBJ1-3; D call uncertain. Germline V gene lookup returns CDR1 DFQATT and CDR2 SNEGSKA (reference sequence). Deletions cut 5 bases from V and 4 bases from J, with 9 bases between. CDR3 length: 12 amino acids. The CDR3 sequence: CSAAGPGNTIYF. The CDR3 nucleotides are TGCAGTGCTGCTGGGCCCGGAAACACCATATATTTT.

The sample holds a few counts of this clonotype. The gene calls are TRBV29-1 and TRBJ2-5, with TRBD2 identical over 10 bases. This CDR3 is 14 amino acids long. V dropped 7 bases and J dropped 5; count of bases not matched to a gene: 10. Germline-derived CDR1 and CDR2 are SQVTM and ANQGSEA. The CDR3 DNA reads as TGCAGCGGCCTGGGGGCTAGCGGGGGTGAGACCCAGTACTTC. As protein: CSGLGASGGETQYF.

This sequence joins TRBV28 and TRBJ2-3, with 9 bases identical to TRBD1. The germline V gene encodes CDR1 MDHEN and CDR2 SYDVKM. The V and J ends lost 6 bases and 6 bases, in that order; junction bases with no gene match: 13. This CDR3 contains 16 residues. The CDR3 coding sequence is TGTGCCAGCAGGACCCACGGGGACAGGGTGGTGGATACGCAGTATTTT. This codes for CASRTHGDRVVDTQYF. Combining the CDR3 with reference TRBV28 and TRBJ2-3 gives the whole variable domain DVKVTQSSRYLVKRTGEKVFLECVQDMDHENMFWYRQDPGLGLRLIYFSYDVKMKEKGDIPEGYSVSREKKERFSLILESASTNQTSMYLCASRTHGDRVVDTQYFGPGTRLTVL.

This chain joins TRBV18 and TRBJ1-1; 7 bases map to TRBD1. The ends lost 5 bases at V and 4 bases at J; junction bases unmatched: 10. The germline CDR1 and CDR2 sequences are KGHSH and LQKENI. This CDR3 comprises 15 residues. The CDR3 nucleotides read TGTGCCAGCTCATCCCAGACAGGGATTGGCACTGAAGCTTTCTTT. Amino acids: CASSSQTGIGTEAFF.

The chain carries TRBV7-2 and TRBJ2-4; 9 nucleotides match TRBD1. Per germline, CDR1 SGHTA and CDR2 FQGNSA. The CDR3 is 14 amino acids. V was pared by 3 bases and J by 5 bases, with 2 bases of the junction left unmatched. As DNA, the CDR3 is TGTGCCAGCAGCTTCCGACAGGGGGAAAACATTCAGTACTTC. This gives the protein CASSFRQGENIQYF.

At least ten counts were recorded for this clonotype. DNA for the CDR3: TGTGCCAGCAGCCCCGGGACTAGCGGGTTGGGGAGTGAGCAGTTCTTC. Translated: CASSPGTSGLGSEQFF. The chain links TRBV7-2 to TRBJ2-1; 12 positions agree with TRBD2. CDR3 length: 16 amino acids. With 5 bases clipped from V and 9 bases from J, the junction kept 11 bases outside the gene matches. CDR1 and CDR2 (germline): SGHTA, FQGNSA.

The chain is built from TRBV5-6 and TRBJ1-1, with D possibly matching TRBD1 (5 bases). This CDR3 is built from 11 residues. The V and J ends lost 4 bases and 6 bases respectively, with 7 bases between them. The germline CDR1 and CDR2 sequences are SGHDT and YYEEEE. CDR3 coding DNA: TGTGCCAGCAGCGGCAGGGCTGAAGCTTTCTTT. Translated: CASSGRAEAFF.

The chain joins TRBV12-3 or TRBV12-4 to TRBJ1-2; D is unclear. Trimming cost V 2 bases and J 3 bases, with 7 bases left between them. The CDR3 covers 13 residues. CDR3 in amino acids: CASSLRAHYGYTF. DNA of the CDR3: TGTGCCAGCAGTTTACGAGCCCACTATGGCTACACCTTC.

This clonotype was seen more than once but under ten times. The chain is built from TRBV7-2 and TRBJ2-5; TRBD2 matches at 12 bases. Germline-derived CDR1 and CDR2 are SGHTA and FQGNSA. Trimming removed 6 bases from V and 3 bases from J; junction bases left unmatched: 8. The length of the CDR3 is 16 residues. The DNA for the CDR3 is TGTGCCAGCAGTTCGCTAGCGGGGGGGTACAAAGAGACCCAGTACTTC. Protein product: CASSSLAGGYKETQYF.

This clonotype was observed many times. This chain connects TRBV6-1 to TRBJ2-1; 7 bases align to TRBD2. Germline V CDR1 and CDR2: MNHNS, SASEGT. V trimming: 3 bases; J trimming: 3 bases; junction bases outside the gene matches: 5. The length of the CDR3 is 15 residues. The CDR3 sequence is CASSDGAGDYNEQFF. The CDR3 nucleotides read TGTGCCAGCAGTGACGGGGCGGGGGACTACAATGAGCAGTTCTTC.

The chain joins TRBV9 to TRBJ2-3, with D maybe TRBD2 (5 bases). With 3 bases removed from V and 9 bases from J, the gap between germline ends came to 14 bases. Germline values: CDR1 SGDLS, CDR2 YYNGEE. CDR3 length: 13 amino acids. In DNA, the CDR3 is TGTGCCAGCAGCGCGAGGGCCCAACCCACGCAGTATTTT. It encodes CASSARAQPTQYF.

V usage is TRBV27 and J usage is TRBJ2-7; D might be TRBD1 (6 bases). Trimming pared 5 bases from V and 0 bases from J, leaving 8 bases between. CDR1 and CDR2 (germline): MNHEY, SMNVEV (reference sequence). This CDR3 is built from 13 residues. The CDR3: CASSQGLSYEQYV. In DNA form, the CDR3 reads TGTGCCAGCAGTCAGGGGCTCTCCTACGAGCAGTACGTC.